This is a list of T cell receptor beta chains from one sample in a study of human T cells and chemical hapten exposure. TCRdb redid the calling of the RACE reads with MiXCR, one entry per CDR3 protein. The repertoire holds fewer than 90,000 distinct CDR3 sequences, about 6.3% seen once, with 1.3% in the top ten. The specimen comprised whole blood, sampled in connection with sensitization to the hapten diphenylcyclopropenone (DPC). The receptors derive from a woman aged 25 to 45 with alopecia areata. Some clones in this sample may be carry-over from other donors' samples. Each CDR3 is given with its conserved first and last residue. D genes are given only for firm matches. Size values are once, few and many counts, or a class for expanded clones, and some rows have none.

clone size: many; D gene: TRBD1; J gene: TRBJ1-1; V gene: TRBV20-1; CDR3 protein: CSARAPISGGTEAFF; CDR3 DNA: TGCAGTGCTAGAGCCCCCATTTCAGGGGGCACTGAAGCTTTCTTT
clone size: few; D gene: -; J gene: TRBJ1-1; V gene: TRBV29-1; CDR3 protein: CSVGLGGKNGQAFF; CDR3 DNA: TGCAGCGTTGGTCTCGGAGGGAAGAATGGACAAGCTTTCTTT
clone size: many; D gene: -; J gene: TRBJ1-1; V gene: TRBV7-2; CDR3 protein: CASSPPVRATEAFF; CDR3 DNA: TGTGCCAGCAGCCCCCCAGTAAGGGCCACTGAAGCTTTCTTT
clone size: many; D gene: -; J gene: TRBJ2-1; V gene: TRBV11-2; CDR3 protein: CASSLGGLGNFPHNEQFF; CDR3 DNA: TGTGCCAGCAGCTTAGGGGGGTTAGGAAACTTCCCCCACAATGAGCAGTTCTTC
clone size: many; D gene: -; J gene: TRBJ2-3; V gene: TRBV20-1; CDR3 protein: CSALGTDTQYF; CDR3 DNA: TGCAGTGCTCTCGGCACAGATACGCAGTATTTT
clone size: -; D gene: TRBD1; J gene: TRBJ1-1; V gene: TRBV12-3/TRBV12-4; CDR3 protein: CASRRTGQDTEAFF; CDR3 DNA: TGTGCCAGCAGACGGACAGGTCAGGACACTGAAGCTTTCTTT
clone size: -; D gene: -; J gene: TRBJ1-2; V gene: TRBV18; CDR3 protein: CASSPEADTYGYTF; CDR3 DNA: TGTGCCAGCTCACCAGAGGCAGACACCTATGGCTACACCTTC
clone size: many; D gene: -; J gene: TRBJ1-2; V gene: TRBV7-9; CDR3 protein: CASSGGYYGYTF; CDR3 DNA: TGTGCCAGCAGCGGCGGATACTATGGCTACACCTTC
clone size: few; D gene: -; J gene: TRBJ1-2; V gene: TRBV14; CDR3 protein: CASSQQSFYGYTF; CDR3 DNA: TGTGCCAGCAGCCAGCAATCTTTCTATGGCTACACCTTC
clone size: many; D gene: -; J gene: TRBJ1-3; V gene: TRBV20-1; CDR3 protein: CSASWTDSGNTIYF; CDR3 DNA: TGCAGTGCTTCCTGGACAGACTCTGGAAACACCATATATTTT
clone size: many; D gene: -; J gene: TRBJ1-2; V gene: TRBV5-6; CDR3 protein: CASRMPGYGYTF; CDR3 DNA: TGTGCCAGCAGGATGCCGGGATATGGCTACACCTTC
clone size: many; D gene: -; J gene: TRBJ2-1; V gene: TRBV7-8; CDR3 protein: CASSLSFEQFF; CDR3 DNA: TGTGCCAGCAGCTTATCCTTTGAGCAGTTCTTC
clone size: many; D gene: -; J gene: TRBJ2-1; V gene: TRBV5-1; CDR3 protein: CASSFRVSSYNEQFF; CDR3 DNA: TGCGCCAGCAGCTTTAGGGTAAGCTCCTACAATGAGCAGTTCTTC
clone size: many; D gene: -; J gene: TRBJ2-2; V gene: TRBV12-3/TRBV12-4; CDR3 protein: CASHAGSGELFF; CDR3 DNA: TGTGCCAGTCACGCGGGAAGCGGGGAGCTGTTTTTT
clone size: -; D gene: TRBD1; J gene: TRBJ2-7; V gene: TRBV14; CDR3 protein: CASSPGQGIAEQYF; CDR3 DNA: TGTGCCAGCAGCCCTGGACAGGGGATCGCCGAGCAGTACTTC
clone size: many; D gene: TRBD1; J gene: TRBJ1-3; V gene: TRBV12-3/TRBV12-4; CDR3 protein: CASGTDRAGNTIYF; CDR3 DNA: TGTGCCAGCGGAACAGACAGGGCTGGAAACACCATATATTTT
clone size: many; D gene: TRBD2; J gene: TRBJ2-7; V gene: TRBV12-3/TRBV12-4; CDR3 protein: CASSSGLARYEQYF; CDR3 DNA: TGTGCCAGCAGCTCTGGACTAGCTAGATACGAGCAGTACTTC
clone size: many; D gene: -; J gene: TRBJ1-2; V gene: TRBV18; CDR3 protein: CASSPTPGEVYTF; CDR3 DNA: TGTGCCAGCTCACCAACACCGGGCGAAGTCTACACCTTC
clone size: few; D gene: -; J gene: TRBJ1-5; V gene: TRBV28; CDR3 protein: CASSLSGLYSNQPQHF; CDR3 DNA: TGTGCCAGCAGTTTGTCCGGGCTCTATAGCAATCAGCCCCAGCATTTT
clone size: few; D gene: -; J gene: TRBJ1-3; V gene: TRBV11-2; CDR3 protein: CASSLNRDAGNTIYF; CDR3 DNA: TGTGCCAGCAGCTTAAACAGGGACGCTGGAAACACCATATATTTT
clone size: many; D gene: -; J gene: TRBJ2-5; V gene: TRBV5-1; CDR3 protein: CASSFQAEETQYF; CDR3 DNA: TGCGCCAGCAGTTTCCAGGCCGAAGAGACCCAGTACTTC
clone size: -; D gene: -; J gene: TRBJ1-5; V gene: TRBV19; CDR3 protein: CASSKHLLEQPQHF; CDR3 DNA: TGTGCCAGTAGTAAACATCTCCTTGAACAGCCCCAGCATTTT